This TCR beta chain was obtained from a study of HIV-infected patients and healthy controls. The table lists this clonotype with many counts. Reverse transcription used around 540 ng RNA and constant-region primers for alpha and beta. Alpha and beta chain libraries were made separately by chain-specific third strand synthesis with multiplexing indices. TCRdb called the 5' RACE reads again in MiXCR, with one record for every CDR3 protein. The table has under 15,000 distinct CDR3 sequences, approximately 10% seen once. This CDR3 has 13 amino acids. The germline gives CDR1 SNHLY, CDR2 FYNNEI. Trimming took 4 bases from V and 1 from J, leaving 7 bases between them. No cell fractionation was done, so the repertoire covers all unsorted peripheral blood T cells. Control samples came from approximately 11 uninfected healthy donors, several of them resampled after about three months.

The origin of this receptor is an adult in good health. The sample comprised blood. The gene calls are TRBV2 and TRBJ1-1; D not certain. The CDR3 DNA is TGTGCCAGCAGTGTAAGGGAGAACACTGAAGCTTTCTTT. This sequence encodes CASSVRENTEAFF.